The 11 T cell receptor beta chains given below trace back to one sample, sequenced in a study of T cell responses to AZD1222 COVID-19 vaccine. Repertoires were generated with immunoSEQ multiplex PCR, while TCRdb's copy carries only in-frame clones and drops some. This table holds around 78,000 clones, nearly 90% found once. The sample here was peripheral blood, taken on day 0 of MenACWY control vaccination. The source is an adult in good health.

The V and J genes are TRBV27 and TRBJ1-2; 10 bases map to TRBD1. The CDR3 runs 14 residues. V gave up 5 bases and J gave up 7 bases; unmatched junction bases: 7. Germline values: CDR1 MNHEY, CDR2 SMNVEV (reference sequence). The CDR3 spells CASSIPGQGSGYTF. The CDR3 nucleotides read TGTGCCAGCAGTATCCCGGGACAGGGGTCTGGCTACACCTTC.

This clone came up once. The J gene is TRBJ2-3, the V gene TRBV30, with 9 positions matching TRBD2. V shed 5 bases, J shed 7 bases, and the junction held 7 bases outside the gene matches. The CDR3 spans 13 residues. From germline, CDR1 is GTSNPN and CDR2 SVGIG (reference sequence). The CDR3 DNA reads TGTGCCTGGTCCGGACTAGCGATCTATACGCAGTATTTT. It is translated as CAWSGLAIYTQYF.

This clone occurred a few times. The chain combines TRBV10-2 with TRBJ1-5, with 9 bases identical to TRBD1. The CDR3 loop spans 16 amino acids. CDR1 WSHSY and CDR2 SAAADI come from the germline V gene. V shed 2 bases and J 8 bases; nucleotides not matched to a gene: 10. CDR3 nucleotides: TGCGCCAGCAGTGAGGGCCGGGACAGGGTCTTTAAGCCCCAGCATTTT. Its translation: CASSEGRDRVFKPQHF.

The V call is TRBV7-9, the J call TRBJ2-5, with D uncertain. The V end lost 1 base, the J end lost 5 bases, and 5 bases lay between the germline ends. The germline V gene encodes CDR1 SEHNR and CDR2 FQNEAQ (reference sequence). The CDR3 extends over 12 amino acids. CDR3 nucleotide sequence: TGTGCCAGCAGCTTAGTGGAGGAGACCCAGTACTTC. It yields the protein CASSLVEETQYF.

The chain employs TRBV7-2 and TRBJ1-6; D gene uncertain. Germline CDR1 and CDR2: SGHTA and FQGNSA. The CDR3 is 14 residues long. The ends were cut back, 1 base at V and 7 bases at J, with 8 bases in the middle. The CDR3 region is CASSLVLGNSPLHF. As DNA, the CDR3 is TGTGCCAGCAGCTTAGTGCTGGGAAATTCACCCCTCCACTTT.

V is TRBV18 and J is TRBJ1-3, with TRBD1 identical over 8 bases. CDR3 size: 16 residues. Germline CDR1 KGHSH, CDR2 LQKENI. With V trimmed by 5 bases and J by 0 bases, 6 bases remained unmatched. The CDR3 DNA follows: TGTGCCAGCTCATTGGGACAGGTGAGCTCTGGAAACACCATATATTTT. This encodes CASSLGQVSSGNTIYF.

J is TRBJ1-6 and V is TRBV28; TRBD1 matches at 8 bases. J lost 10 bases, V lost 6 bases, and 8 bases had no gene match. In germline, CDR1 is MDHEN, CDR2 SYDVKM. The CDR3 runs to 14 residues. The CDR3 DNA follows: TGTGCCAGCAGCCAGGGACAGGTGGGATCACCCCTCCACTTT. Residues: CASSQGQVGSPLHF. The variable domain in full, completed from reference TRBV28 and TRBJ1-6, reads DVKVTQSSRYLVKRTGEKVFLECVQDMDHENMFWYRQDPGLGLRLIYFSYDVKMKEKGDIPEGYSVSREKKERFSLILESASTNQTSMYLCASSQGQVGSPLHFGNGTRLTVT.

V is TRBV11-2 and J is TRBJ2-7, with D perhaps TRBD1 or TRBD2 (6 bases each). CDR1 SGHAT and CDR2 FQNNGV come from the germline V gene. The CDR3 has 15 residues. Trimming shortened V by 5 bases and J by 2 bases, and 16 bases separated the two germline ends. CDR3 in amino acids: CASSQGGGRAYEQYF. CDR3 coding DNA: TGTGCCAGCAGCCAAGGAGGGGGACGGGCCTACGAGCAGTACTTC.

This sequence joins TRBV6-5 and TRBJ2-3; 7 positions agree with TRBD1. Germline V gene sequence: CDR1 MNHEY, CDR2 SVGAGI. This CDR3 has 15 residues. J lost 0 bases, V lost 5 bases, and 5 bases had no gene match. CDR3 in amino acids: CASSTGAYSTDTQYF. Written as DNA, the CDR3 is TGTGCCAGCAGTACAGGGGCTTATAGCACAGATACGCAGTATTTT.

This chain joins TRBV7-2 and TRBJ1-2; D is unresolved. Germline V lookup: CDR1 SGHTA, CDR2 FQGNSA. CDR3 length: 14 amino acids. V lost 4 bases and J lost 5, with 14 bases in between. Here the CDR3 DNA reads TGTGCCAGCAGCTCCTTGAATCGGTATTATGGCTACACCTTC. This codes for CASSSLNRYYGYTF.

The sample holds one count of this clone. The chain carries TRBV11-2 and TRBJ2-3; tentatively, D is TRBD1 (6 bases). The CDR3 contains 17 residues. Germline values: CDR1 SGHAT, CDR2 FQNNGV. V was shortened by 5 bases and J by 1 base, with 19 bases between the two germline ends. The DNA for the CDR3 is TGTGCCAGCAGCCCAGGGGTAGTCGCGAGCCGCACAGATACGCAGTATTTT. Its translation: CASSPGVVASRTDTQYF.